The 27 T cell receptor beta chains in this list originate from one sample, sequenced in a study of cytomegalovirus exposure and HLA in healthy donors. TCRdb's table, derived via immunoSEQ multiplex PCR, lists solely in-frame clones and lacks some. The sample has 90,000 to 130,000 clones; about 85% are singletons. Input material: PBMCs. Receptors were obtained from a woman aged 18-35 years in good health and CMV-seronegative.

CDR3 sequence reads: CAWDQSGGSGTQYF. In DNA, the CDR3 is TGTGCCTGGGACCAAAGCGGGGGATCGGGAACGCAGTATTTT. The V and J genes are TRBV30 and TRBJ2-3; TRBD2 aligns across 8 bases. J gave up 9 bases and V 5 bases, and 13 bases lay outside the gene matches. In germline, CDR1 is GTSNPN, CDR2 SVGIG (reference sequence). This CDR3 has 14 residues.

The chain recombines TRBV6-6 with TRBJ2-2; D is ambiguous. V was pared by 4 bases and J by 4 bases, with 13 bases between. The CDR3 is made up of 15 amino acids. Per germline, CDR1 MNHNY and CDR2 SVGAGI (reference sequence). CDR3 coding DNA: TGTGCCAGCAGTTCATATGTTTCGGGCACCGGGGAGCTGTTTTTT. It encodes CASSSYVSGTGELFF.

The chain couples TRBV28 to TRBJ1-5, with TRBD1 matching 9 bases. The CDR3 runs to 17 residues. V lost 4 bases, J lost 0 bases, and 7 bases stayed unmatched. CDR1 and CDR2 (germline): MDHEN, SYDVKM. The CDR3 region has the DNA TGTGCCAGCAGTTATGGGGGACAGGGATATAGCAATCAGCCCCAGCATTTT. It translates to CASSYGGQGYSNQPQHF.

The chain employs TRBV27 and TRBJ1-6; D is uncertain. Per the germline V gene, CDR1 is MNHEY and CDR2 is SMNVEV (reference sequence). The CDR3 has 16 residues. Trimming cost V 3 bases and J 7 bases, with 16 bases left between them. In DNA, the CDR3 is TGTGCCAGCAGTTTTGGCAGCCGGGCGGGCAATTCACCCCTCCACTTT. This translates into CASSFGSRAGNSPLHF.

This chain uses TRBV19 with TRBJ2-7; no reliable D call. Trimming shortened V by 1 base and J by 5 bases, and 6 bases separated the two germline ends. CDR1 and CDR2 from the germline V gene are LNHDA and SQIVND (reference sequence). This CDR3 comprises 12 residues. The CDR3 DNA reads as TGTGCCAGTAGTATAGGCGGTAACGAGCAGTACTTC. Protein product: CASSIGGNEQYF.

The CDR3 DNA reads TGTGCCTCCCGAACAGGACAGGGAGCCTACGAGCAGTACTTC. Translation: CASRTGQGAYEQYF. The rearrangement links TRBV2 to TRBJ2-7; 8 bases are shared with TRBD1. This CDR3 has 14 amino acids. CDR1 SNHLY and CDR2 FYNNEI come from the germline V gene. Losses at the gene ends were 11 bases for V and 2 bases for J; bases not matched to a gene: 11.

The gene calls are TRBV27 and TRBJ1-6; D is unclear. V shed 7 bases and J shed 7 bases, with 14 bases lying between them. The CDR3 is 14 amino acids. Per the germline V gene, CDR1 is MNHEY and CDR2 is SMNVEV (reference sequence). This CDR3 reads CASTSGLFNSPLHF. The CDR3 DNA sequence: TGTGCCAGCACATCAGGCCTCTTCAATTCACCCCTCCACTTT.

The J gene is TRBJ2-7, the V gene TRBV23-1, with 9 bases lining up with TRBD2. TRBV23-1 is identified as an open reading frame with a role that is uncertain. The V gene end was trimmed by 3 bases and the J gene end by 7 bases; junction bases not matched to a gene: 7. The CDR3 consists of 14 residues. In DNA form, the CDR3 reads TGCGCCAGCAGTCAGGCTAGCGGGGACCAGGAGCAGTACTTC. It encodes CASSQASGDQEQYF.

The CDR3 sequence: CASREGTRSFYF. The DNA for the CDR3 is TGTGCCAGCAGGGAGGGGACTAGGAGTTTTTACTTC. The chain has TRBV2 and TRBJ2-4; 8 nucleotides agree with TRBD2. CDR1 and CDR2 from the germline V gene are SNHLY and FYNNEI. This CDR3 comprises 12 residues. The ends lost 6 bases at V and 16 bases at J; junction bases unmatched: 11.

The V call is TRBV14, the J call TRBJ1-1; 8 nucleotides line up with TRBD1. The V segment lost 0 bases and the J segment 3 bases; nucleotides outside the gene matches: 12. The germline V gene encodes CDR1 SGHDN and CDR2 FVKESK. The CDR3 totals 18 residues. The CDR3 sequence: CASSQDLLVYRGYTEAFF. As DNA, the CDR3 is TGTGCCAGCAGCCAAGACCTTTTAGTGTACAGGGGGTACACTGAAGCTTTCTTT.

The chain uses TRBV2 and TRBJ2-1; weak D call: TRBD2 (5 bases). Germline CDR1 reads SNHLY; CDR2 reads FYNNEI. Trimming stripped 8 bases from V and 8 bases from J, with 16 bases between. The CDR3 length is 13 residues. The CDR3 DNA sequence: TGTGCCAGCGGACTGGATGATCAGGATGAGCAGTTCTTC. Its protein is CASGLDDQDEQFF. Using reference TRBV2 and TRBJ2-1 for the parts outside the CDR3, the full variable domain is EPEVTQTPSHQVTQMGQEVILRCVPISNHLYFYWYRQILGQKVEFLVSFYNNEISEKSEIFDDQFSVERPDGSNFTLKIRSTKLEDSAMYFCASGLDDQDEQFFGPGTRLTVL.

This chain joins TRBV6-5 and TRBJ2-3; D perhaps matches TRBD2 (6 bases). This CDR3 has 13 amino acids. V lost 6 bases to trimming and J lost 4 bases, with 11 bases between them. CDR1 and CDR2 (germline): MNHEY, SVGAGI. The CDR3 DNA follows: TGTGCCAGCAGGGAGGGTTGGTCAGATACGCAGTATTTT. It encodes CASREGWSDTQYF.

The J gene is TRBJ2-6, the V gene TRBV6-1; no clear D gene. CDR1 and CDR2 (germline): MNHNS, SASEGT. The CDR3 spans 15 residues. V lost 3 bases and J 0 bases, leaving 6 bases between the germline ends. This CDR3 is CASSDVVSGANVLTF. CDR3 DNA: TGTGCCAGCAGTGACGTTGTCTCTGGGGCCAACGTCCTGACTTTC.

DNA of the CDR3: TGCGCCAGCAGTTACAGGGGAATGGGCGAAAAACTGTTTTTT. The encoded protein is CASSYRGMGEKLFF. This chain links TRBV5-1 with TRBJ1-4; 7 bases agree with TRBD1. The CDR3 contains 14 residues. V was pared by 5 bases and J by 8 bases, with 9 bases of the junction left unmatched. The V gene's germline CDR1 is SGHRS and CDR2 YFSETQ.

This chain connects TRBV27 to TRBJ1-1; TRBD1 agrees at 7 bases. Germline V gene lookup returns CDR1 MNHEY and CDR2 SMNVEV (reference sequence). The CDR3 is 14 amino acids. Germline trimming cut 6 bases from V and 4 bases from J; bases unmatched to any gene: 8. The CDR3 DNA is TGTGCCAGCAGCCCGACAGGGTTTGGCACTGAAGCTTTCTTT. Translated: CASSPTGFGTEAFF.

This rearrangement joins TRBV28 to TRBJ1-2; TRBD1 is a possible D gene (5 bases). CDR1 and CDR2 from the germline V gene are MDHEN and SYDVKM. The V gene lost 4 bases and the J gene lost 6 bases, with 12 bases spanning the gap. This CDR3 region has 13 residues. The CDR3 DNA reads as TGTGCCAGCAGTTCCCCGGCAGGGAATGGCTACACCTTC. This sequence encodes CASSSPAGNGYTF.

The chain joins TRBV9 to TRBJ2-1; maybe TRBD2 (7 bases). V shed 0 bases and J shed 5 bases, with 12 bases lying between them. This CDR3 is built from 15 residues. The germline CDR1 and CDR2 sequences are SGDLS and YYNGEE. CDR3: CASSVAGGLHNEQFF. CDR3 DNA: TGTGCCAGCAGCGTAGCCGGGGGGCTGCACAATGAGCAGTTCTTC.

The table lists this clone with a count of one. J is TRBJ1-6 and V is TRBV7-6, with TRBD1 as a possible D gene (5 bases). The CDR3 has 17 residues. CDR1 SGHVS and CDR2 FNYEAQ come from the germline V gene. Trimming removed 4 bases from V and 7 bases from J, with 20 bases in between. The CDR3 spells CASSYDPKRRGNSPLHF. Written as DNA, the CDR3 is TGTGCCAGCAGCTACGACCCCAAACGGCGGGGGAATTCACCCCTCCACTTT.

The rearrangement joins TRBV7-9 to TRBJ2-7; 11 nucleotides agree with TRBD1. Trimming removed 8 bases from V and 3 bases from J; junction bases left unmatched: 12. This CDR3 has 16 amino acids. Germline V gene lookup returns CDR1 SEHNR and CDR2 FQNEAQ (reference sequence). The CDR3 coding sequence is TGTGCCAGCGACCAAATCTCGGGACAGGGGGACTACGAGCAGTACTTC. This sequence encodes CASDQISGQGDYEQYF.

V gene TRBV9 combines with J gene TRBJ2-1; D might be TRBD2 (5 bases). V shed 0 bases and J shed 7 bases, with 8 bases lying between them. CDR3 size: 13 residues. CDR1 SGDLS and CDR2 YYNGEE come from the germline V gene. The CDR3 DNA reads TGTGCCAGCAGCGTAGGGAGGTTGAATGAGCAGTTCTTC. Its translation is CASSVGRLNEQFF.

V usage is TRBV10-3 and J usage is TRBJ1-5; perhaps TRBD1 as D (5 bases). The germline V gene has CDR1 ENHRY and CDR2 SYGVKD. V was trimmed by 2 bases and J by 1 base, leaving 9 bases between them. This CDR3 has 15 residues. The CDR3 here is CAISERGGSNQPQHF. CDR3 in DNA: TGTGCCATCAGTGAGAGGGGAGGAAGCAATCAGCCCCAGCATTTT.

The chain joins TRBV5-4 to TRBJ2-3, with no clear D. Trimming removed 2 bases from V and 6 bases from J, with 7 bases in between. Germline assignment: CDR1 SGHNT and CDR2 YYREEE (reference sequence). The CDR3 spans 12 residues. CDR3 amino acids: CASSFGIDTQYF. CDR3 nucleotides: TGTGCCAGCAGCTTTGGCATCGATACGCAGTATTTT.

V usage is TRBV30 and J usage is TRBJ1-2; D is perhaps TRBD1 (6 bases). Trimming pared 3 bases from V and 0 bases from J, leaving 14 bases between. CDR1 GTSNPN and CDR2 SVGIG come from the germline V gene (reference sequence). CDR3 size: 15 residues. The CDR3 DNA is TGTGCCTGGAGCCCTCCCGGACAGCCTAACTATGGCTACACCTTC. Translating gives CAWSPPGQPNYGYTF.

V gene TRBV7-9 combines with J gene TRBJ1-1, with a tentative D call TRBD1 (6 bases). With 2 bases removed from V and 4 bases from J, the gap between germline ends came to 11 bases. The CDR3 sequence is 14 residues long. Germline lookup yields CDR1 SEHNR and CDR2 FQNEAQ (reference sequence). The CDR3 loop is CASSLPLDSTEAFF. The CDR3 nucleotides read TGTGCCAGCAGCTTACCATTGGACAGCACTGAAGCTTTCTTT.

The chain uses TRBV27 and TRBJ1-2; 7 bases fit TRBD1. Losses at the gene ends were 3 bases for V and 3 bases for J; bases not matched to a gene: 1. The CDR3 totals 13 residues. Germline CDR1 reads MNHEY; CDR2 reads SMNVEV (reference sequence). The CDR3 protein is CASSFTGDYGYTF. The CDR3 DNA reads TGTGCCAGCAGTTTCACAGGGGACTATGGCTACACCTTC.

The chain links TRBV4-1 to TRBJ1-1; D is ambiguous. The germline V gene encodes CDR1 MGHRA and CDR2 YSYEKL. The CDR3 is 15 residues long. Trimming pared 3 bases from V and 1 base from J, leaving 12 bases between. The CDR3 sequence is CASSHHSSGNTEAFF. DNA for the CDR3: TGCGCCAGCAGCCACCATAGTTCGGGGAACACTGAAGCTTTCTTT.

This clone was observed a handful of times. J is TRBJ2-3 and V is TRBV9, with D unresolved. Germline CDR1 SGDLS, CDR2 YYNGEE. V was clipped by 4 bases and J by 2 bases, with 5 bases between them. The CDR3 is 12 residues long. This CDR3 is CASSPYTDTQYF. The CDR3 DNA follows: TGTGCCAGCAGCCCCTACACAGATACGCAGTATTTT.